Listed below are T cell receptor beta chains from one sample, sequenced in a study of blood T cells in healthy people across ages. TCRdb re-called the 5' RACE reads through MiXCR, storing one row per CDR3 protein. The data show approximately 800,000 distinct CDR3 sequences, 50% to 65% seen once. The sample comprised blood. The receptors were gathered from an elderly man in good health. The CDR3 runs from the conserved cysteine through the conserved F or W. The order of the fields is clone size, J gene, D gene, CDR3 length, V gene, CDR3 DNA, CDR3 protein. A D gene is named only where the DNA matches it firmly. Size values are once, few and many counts, or a class for expanded clones, and some rows have none.

abundance: NA
j_gene: TRBJ1-1
d_gene: NA
len: 16
v_gene: TRBV29-1
CDR3nt: TGCAGCGTTGAAGATCGGCTTCTCAGCGGGAACACTGAAGCTTTCTTT
CDR3aa: CSVEDRLLSGNTEAFF

abundance: few
j_gene: TRBJ2-3
d_gene: NA
len: 13
v_gene: TRBV7-2
CDR3nt: TGTGCCAGCACCATACCGAGCACAGATACGCAGTATTTT
CDR3aa: CASTIPSTDTQYF

abundance: few
j_gene: TRBJ2-5
d_gene: TRBD2
len: 16
v_gene: TRBV28
CDR3nt: TGTGCCAGTGGGTCGTTAGCGGGGGGCCCACCCGAGACCCAGTACTTC
CDR3aa: CASGSLAGGPPETQYF

abundance: few
j_gene: TRBJ1-5
d_gene: NA
len: 15
v_gene: TRBV10-3
CDR3nt: TGTGCCATCAGTGAGACCCAGGGATTGAATCAGCCCCAGCATTTT
CDR3aa: CAISETQGLNQPQHF

abundance: NA
j_gene: TRBJ2-4
d_gene: TRBD2
len: 19
v_gene: TRBV27
CDR3nt: TGTGCCAGCAGAGATGGACAGGGACTAGCGGGAGGCTCCAAAAACATTCAGTACTTC
CDR3aa: CASRDGQGLAGGSKNIQYF

abundance: NA
j_gene: TRBJ2-5
d_gene: TRBD2
len: 15
v_gene: TRBV6-1
CDR3nt: TGTGCCAGCAGTGAATCAGCGGGGGAACAAGAGACCCAGTACTTC
CDR3aa: CASSESAGEQETQYF

abundance: few
j_gene: TRBJ2-7
d_gene: NA
len: 12
v_gene: TRBV5-1
CDR3nt: TGCGCCAGCAGCCAGGACAGCAGCGAGCAGTACTTC
CDR3aa: CASSQDSSEQYF

abundance: NA
j_gene: TRBJ2-3
d_gene: NA
len: 17
v_gene: TRBV6-2/TRBV6-3
CDR3nt: TGTGCCAGCAGTCCCCTGAGGGCAGGGGTTGCTACAGATACGCAGTATTTT
CDR3aa: CASSPLRAGVATDTQYF

abundance: NA
j_gene: TRBJ2-1
d_gene: NA
len: 14
v_gene: TRBV4-1
CDR3nt: TGCGCCAGCAGCGCAGGGCGCAACTACAATGAGCAGTTCTTC
CDR3aa: CASSAGRNYNEQFF

abundance: NA
j_gene: TRBJ1-2
d_gene: NA
len: 13
v_gene: TRBV20-1
CDR3nt: TGCAGTGCTAGAGACGGGATCCTAGGTGGCTACACCTTC
CDR3aa: CSARDGILGGYTF

abundance: NA
j_gene: TRBJ2-1
d_gene: TRBD2
len: 15
v_gene: TRBV12-3/TRBV12-4
CDR3nt: TGTGCCAGCAGTCCCGGGGGAGCGGGAGTAAATGAGCAGTTCTTC
CDR3aa: CASSPGGAGVNEQFF

abundance: NA
j_gene: TRBJ2-3
d_gene: TRBD2
len: 14
v_gene: TRBV29-1
CDR3nt: TGCAGCGTCCCGACTAGCGGGAGTGGGAGATACGCGTATTTT
CDR3aa: CSVPTSGSGRYAYF

abundance: NA
j_gene: TRBJ1-2
d_gene: NA
len: 16
v_gene: TRBV4-1
CDR3nt: TGCGCCAGCAGCTTTGAGCGGACATTCATAAACTATGGCTACACCTTC
CDR3aa: CASSFERTFINYGYTF

abundance: NA
j_gene: TRBJ2-3
d_gene: NA
len: 16
v_gene: TRBV6-1
CDR3nt: TGTGCCAGCATCGAAGGAGCTTCAAGGGCGCACAGAGACGCGTATTTT
CDR3aa: CASIEGASRAHRDAYF

abundance: NA
j_gene: TRBJ1-2
d_gene: NA
len: 15
v_gene: TRBV6-1
CDR3nt: TGTGCCAGCAGTCCCCAGGGAGGGCCAAACTATGGTTACACCTTC
CDR3aa: CASSPQGGPNYGYTF

abundance: NA
j_gene: TRBJ1-1
d_gene: TRBD1
len: 16
v_gene: TRBV7-9
CDR3nt: TGTGCCAGCAGCCCCGGGACAGGGGGCTTGAACACTGAAGCTTTCTTT
CDR3aa: CASSPGTGGLNTEAFF

abundance: few
j_gene: TRBJ2-3
d_gene: NA
len: 14
v_gene: TRBV5-1
CDR3nt: TGCGCCAGCAGCTTAGACACACGCACAGATACGCAGTATTTT
CDR3aa: CASSLDTRTDTQYF

abundance: NA
j_gene: TRBJ1-6
d_gene: NA
len: 16
v_gene: TRBV5-5
CDR3nt: TGTGCCAGCAGCGCCGGACAGCCGGTTTATAATTCACCCCTCCACTTT
CDR3aa: CASSAGQPVYNSPLHF

abundance: NA
j_gene: TRBJ2-7
d_gene: NA
len: 14
v_gene: TRBV20-1
CDR3nt: TGCAGTGCTAGAGATTTGCAGGGGTTAAACGAGCAGTACTTC
CDR3aa: CSARDLQGLNEQYF

abundance: few
j_gene: TRBJ2-5
d_gene: NA
len: 16
v_gene: TRBV7-3
CDR3nt: TGTGCCAGCAGCTTAGAAGGGGGAGGGGGAGCGGAGACCCAGTACTTC
CDR3aa: CASSLEGGGGAETQYF

abundance: NA
j_gene: TRBJ2-1
d_gene: NA
len: 18
v_gene: TRBV10-2
CDR3nt: TGCGCCAGCAGTGACAGTTTAACAGGGGTCGGGGGATACAATGAGCAGTTCTTC
CDR3aa: CASSDSLTGVGGYNEQFF

abundance: many
j_gene: TRBJ2-7
d_gene: TRBD2
len: 15
v_gene: TRBV29-1
CDR3nt: TGCAGCGTGGGTCTAGCGGGAGGCCCTTCCTACGAGCAGTACTTC
CDR3aa: CSVGLAGGPSYEQYF